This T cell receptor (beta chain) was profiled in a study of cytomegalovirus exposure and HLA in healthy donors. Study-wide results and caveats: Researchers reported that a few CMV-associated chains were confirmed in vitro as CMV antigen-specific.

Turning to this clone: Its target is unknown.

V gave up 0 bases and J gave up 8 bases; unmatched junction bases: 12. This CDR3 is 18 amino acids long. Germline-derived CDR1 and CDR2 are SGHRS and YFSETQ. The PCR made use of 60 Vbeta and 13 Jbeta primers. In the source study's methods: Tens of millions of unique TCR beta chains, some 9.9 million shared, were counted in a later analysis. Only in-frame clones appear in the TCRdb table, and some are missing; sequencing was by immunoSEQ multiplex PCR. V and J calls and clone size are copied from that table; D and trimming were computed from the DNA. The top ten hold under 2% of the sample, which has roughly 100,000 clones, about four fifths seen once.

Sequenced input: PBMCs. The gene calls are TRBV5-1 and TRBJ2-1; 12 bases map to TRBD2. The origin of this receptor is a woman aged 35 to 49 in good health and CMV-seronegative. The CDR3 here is CASSLDLASGGAAYEQFF. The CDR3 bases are TGCGCCAGCAGCTTGGATTTGGCTAGCGGGGGGGCGGCCTATGAGCAGTTCTTC. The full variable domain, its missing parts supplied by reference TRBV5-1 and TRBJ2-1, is KAGVTQTPRYLIKTRGQQVTLSCSPISGHRSVSWYQQTPGQGLQFLFEYFSETQRNKGNFPGRFSGRQFSNSRSEMNVSTLELGDSALYLCASSLDLASGGAAYEQFFGPGTRLTVL.